This TCR beta chain was documented in a study of T cell responses to AZD1222 COVID-19 vaccine. Findings and caveats of the study: White British ancestry dominated among donors, who included more females, and clonal diversity was possibly underestimated.

Profiled with immunoSEQ multiplex PCR; TCRdb holds only in-frame clones, not every one. The table includes 130,000 or so clones, roughly 93% detected once. As for this clone: The antigen remains undetermined.

The sequence was obtained from an adult in good health. The specimen comprised peripheral blood, sampled on day 0 of MenACWY control vaccination.

CDR3 nucleotides: TGTGCCAGCAGCTACACAGGGGCCGGCGGGTACGAGCAGTACTTC. It is translated as CASSYTGAGGYEQYF. The J gene is TRBJ2-7, the V gene TRBV6-6; 7 bases line up with TRBD1. Germline lookup yields CDR1 MNHNY and CDR2 SVGAGI (reference sequence). The trim removed 6 bases at V and 4 bases at J, leaving 12 bases unmatched. The CDR3 consists of 15 residues.